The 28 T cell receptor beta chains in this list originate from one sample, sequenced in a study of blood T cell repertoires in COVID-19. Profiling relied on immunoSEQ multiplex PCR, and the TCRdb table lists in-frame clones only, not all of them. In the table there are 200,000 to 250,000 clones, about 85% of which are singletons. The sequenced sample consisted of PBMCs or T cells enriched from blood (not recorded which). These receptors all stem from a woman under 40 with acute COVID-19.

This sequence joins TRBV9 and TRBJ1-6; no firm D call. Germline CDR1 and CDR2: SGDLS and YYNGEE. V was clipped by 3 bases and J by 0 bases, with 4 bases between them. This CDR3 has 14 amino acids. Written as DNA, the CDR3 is TGTGCCAGCAGCGCGGGCTCCTATAATTCACCCCTCCACTTT. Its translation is CASSAGSYNSPLHF.

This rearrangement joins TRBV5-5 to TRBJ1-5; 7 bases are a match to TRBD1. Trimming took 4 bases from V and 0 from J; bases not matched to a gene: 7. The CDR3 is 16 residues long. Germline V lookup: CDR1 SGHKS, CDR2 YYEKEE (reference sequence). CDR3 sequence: CASSLDRAFSNQPQHF. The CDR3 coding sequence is TGTGCCAGCAGCCTTGACAGGGCTTTTAGCAATCAGCCCCAGCATTTT.

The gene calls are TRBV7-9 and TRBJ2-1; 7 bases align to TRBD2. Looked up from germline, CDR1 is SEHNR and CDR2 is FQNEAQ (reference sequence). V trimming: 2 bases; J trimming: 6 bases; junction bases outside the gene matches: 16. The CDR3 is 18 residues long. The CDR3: CASSLSPSGAMHSNEQFF. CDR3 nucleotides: TGTGCCAGCAGCTTATCCCCTAGCGGAGCCATGCATTCCAATGAGCAGTTCTTC. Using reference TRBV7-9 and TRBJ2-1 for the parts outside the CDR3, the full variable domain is DTGVSQNPRHKITKRGQNVTFRCDPISEHNRLYWYRQTLGQGPEFLTYFQNEAQLEKSRLLSDRFSAERPKGSFSTLEIQRTEQGDSAMYLCASSLSPSGAMHSNEQFFGPGTRLTVL.

Here the CDR3 reads CASSPHAGSWNTEAFF. CDR3 in DNA: TGTGCCAGCAGCCCCCACGCGGGGTCATGGAACACTGAAGCTTTCTTT. V and J are TRBV7-2 and TRBJ1-1; D is uncertain. V was cut by 5 bases and J by 1 base, with 17 bases left in between. The germline V gene encodes CDR1 SGHTA and CDR2 FQGNSA. This CDR3 is built from 16 residues.

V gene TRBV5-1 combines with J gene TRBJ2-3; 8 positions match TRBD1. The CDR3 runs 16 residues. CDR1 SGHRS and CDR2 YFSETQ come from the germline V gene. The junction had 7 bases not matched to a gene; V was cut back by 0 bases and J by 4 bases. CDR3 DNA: TGCGCCAGCAGCTTGGCCGGGCAGGGGGCCTCAGATACGCAGTATTTT. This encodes CASSLAGQGASDTQYF.

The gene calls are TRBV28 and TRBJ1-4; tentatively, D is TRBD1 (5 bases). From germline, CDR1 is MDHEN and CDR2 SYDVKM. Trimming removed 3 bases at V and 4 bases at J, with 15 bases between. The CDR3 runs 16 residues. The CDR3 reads CASSFWRGGVNEKLFF. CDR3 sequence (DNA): TGTGCCAGCAGTTTTTGGAGGGGAGGTGTTAATGAAAAACTGTTTTTT.

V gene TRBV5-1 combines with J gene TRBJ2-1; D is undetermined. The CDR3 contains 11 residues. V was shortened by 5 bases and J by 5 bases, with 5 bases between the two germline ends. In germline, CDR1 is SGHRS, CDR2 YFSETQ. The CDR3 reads CASRGDNEQFF. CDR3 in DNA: TGCGCCAGCAGAGGAGACAATGAGCAGTTCTTC.

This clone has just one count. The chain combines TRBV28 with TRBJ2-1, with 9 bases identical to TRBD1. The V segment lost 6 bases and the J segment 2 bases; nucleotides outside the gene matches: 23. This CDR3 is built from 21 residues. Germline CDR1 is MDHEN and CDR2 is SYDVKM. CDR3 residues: CASRKRWGQGPGVLAYNEQFF. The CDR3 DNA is TGTGCCAGCAGGAAAAGATGGGGACAGGGACCGGGAGTTCTGGCCTACAATGAGCAGTTCTTC.

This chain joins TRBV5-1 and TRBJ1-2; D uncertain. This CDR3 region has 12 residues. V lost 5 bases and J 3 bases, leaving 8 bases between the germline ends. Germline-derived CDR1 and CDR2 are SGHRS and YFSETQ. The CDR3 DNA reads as TGCGCCAGCAGTCCCGGGGACTATGGCTACACCTTC. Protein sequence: CASSPGDYGYTF.

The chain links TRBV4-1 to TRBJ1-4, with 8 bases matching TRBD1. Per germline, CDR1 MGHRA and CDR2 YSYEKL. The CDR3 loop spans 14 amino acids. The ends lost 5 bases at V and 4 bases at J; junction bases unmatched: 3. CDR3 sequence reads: CASSEDRVNEKLFF. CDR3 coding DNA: TGCGCCAGCAGCGAGGACAGGGTTAATGAAAAACTGTTTTTT.

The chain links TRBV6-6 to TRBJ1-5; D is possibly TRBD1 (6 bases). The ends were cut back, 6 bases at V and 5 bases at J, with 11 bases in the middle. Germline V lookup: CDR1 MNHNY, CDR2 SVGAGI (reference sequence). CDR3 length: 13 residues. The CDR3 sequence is CASSPRQDQPQHF. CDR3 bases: TGTGCCAGCAGCCCCCGACAGGATCAGCCCCAGCATTTT.

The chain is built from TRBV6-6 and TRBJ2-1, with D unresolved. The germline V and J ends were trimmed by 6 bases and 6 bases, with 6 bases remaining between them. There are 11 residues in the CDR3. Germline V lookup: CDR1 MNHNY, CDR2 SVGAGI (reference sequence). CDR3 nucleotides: TGTGCCAGCAGCCCGGTCAATGAGCAGTTCTTC. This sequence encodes CASSPVNEQFF.

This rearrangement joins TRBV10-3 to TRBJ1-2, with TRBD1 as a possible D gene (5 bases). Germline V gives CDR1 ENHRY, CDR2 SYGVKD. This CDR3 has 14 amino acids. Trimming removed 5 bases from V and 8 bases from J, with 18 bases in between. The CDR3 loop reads CAISSTREGQGYTF. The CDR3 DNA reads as TGTGCCATCAGTTCGACCAGGGAGGGGCAAGGCTACACCTTC.

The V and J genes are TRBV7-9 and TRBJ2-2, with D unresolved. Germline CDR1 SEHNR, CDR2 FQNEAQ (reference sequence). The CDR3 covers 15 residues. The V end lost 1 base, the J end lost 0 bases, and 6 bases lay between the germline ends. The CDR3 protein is CASSLDGSNTGELFF. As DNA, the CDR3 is TGTGCCAGCAGCTTAGACGGGTCGAACACCGGGGAGCTGTTTTTT. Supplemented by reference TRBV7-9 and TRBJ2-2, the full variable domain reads DTGVSQNPRHKITKRGQNVTFRCDPISEHNRLYWYRQTLGQGPEFLTYFQNEAQLEKSRLLSDRFSAERPKGSFSTLEIQRTEQGDSAMYLCASSLDGSNTGELFFGEGSRLTVL.

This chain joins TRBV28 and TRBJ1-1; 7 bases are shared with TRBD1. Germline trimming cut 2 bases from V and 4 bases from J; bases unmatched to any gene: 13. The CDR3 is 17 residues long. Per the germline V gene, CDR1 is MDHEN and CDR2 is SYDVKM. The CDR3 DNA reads TGTGCCAGCAGTTTAGAGGGGGCCGCTGATAAAGTCACTGAAGCTTTCTTT. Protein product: CASSLEGAADKVTEAFF.

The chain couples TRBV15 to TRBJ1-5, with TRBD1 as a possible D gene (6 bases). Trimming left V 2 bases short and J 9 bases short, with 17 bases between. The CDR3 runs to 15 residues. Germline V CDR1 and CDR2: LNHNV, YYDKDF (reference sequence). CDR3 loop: CATSRPEGELWPQHF. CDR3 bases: TGTGCCACCAGCAGACCCGAGGGGGAGCTCTGGCCCCAGCATTTT.

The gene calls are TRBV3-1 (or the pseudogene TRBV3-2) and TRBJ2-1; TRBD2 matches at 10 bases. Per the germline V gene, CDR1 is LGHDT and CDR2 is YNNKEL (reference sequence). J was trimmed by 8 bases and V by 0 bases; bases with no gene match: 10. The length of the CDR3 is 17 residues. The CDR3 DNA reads TGTGCCAGCAGCCAAGAGCGGGCCCTAGCGGGAGTACATGAGCAGTTCTTC. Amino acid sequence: CASSQERALAGVHEQFF.

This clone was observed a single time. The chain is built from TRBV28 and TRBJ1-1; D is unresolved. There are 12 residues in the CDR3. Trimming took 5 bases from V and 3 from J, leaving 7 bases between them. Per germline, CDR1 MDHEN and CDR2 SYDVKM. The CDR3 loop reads CASSTEYTEAFF. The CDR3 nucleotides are TGTGCCAGCAGTACAGAGTACACTGAAGCTTTCTTT.

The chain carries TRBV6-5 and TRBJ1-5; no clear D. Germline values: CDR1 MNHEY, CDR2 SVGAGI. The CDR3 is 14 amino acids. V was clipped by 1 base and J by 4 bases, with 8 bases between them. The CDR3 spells CASSYFPGNQPQHF. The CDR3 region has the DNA TGTGCCAGCAGTTACTTTCCGGGAAATCAGCCCCAGCATTTT.

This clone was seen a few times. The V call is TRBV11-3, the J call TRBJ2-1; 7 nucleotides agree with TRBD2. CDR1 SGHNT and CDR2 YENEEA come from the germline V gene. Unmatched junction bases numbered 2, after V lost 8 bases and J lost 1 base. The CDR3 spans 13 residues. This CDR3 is CASGRDSYNEQFF. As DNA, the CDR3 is TGTGCCAGCGGGAGGGATTCCTACAATGAGCAGTTCTTC.

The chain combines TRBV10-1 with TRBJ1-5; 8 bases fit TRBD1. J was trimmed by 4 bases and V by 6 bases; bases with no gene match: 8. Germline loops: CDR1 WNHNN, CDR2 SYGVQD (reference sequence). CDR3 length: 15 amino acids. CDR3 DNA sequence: TGCGCCAGCAGAGACCGACAGGGGCCTAATCAGCCCCAGCATTTT. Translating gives CASRDRQGPNQPQHF.

CDR3 in DNA: TGTGCCAGCAGCTTGGTTCGCGGGGGAGAAGAGACCCAGTACTTC. Its protein product is CASSLVRGGEETQYF. The chain joins TRBV5-5 to TRBJ2-5; 7 nucleotides match TRBD2. Germline loops: CDR1 SGHKS, CDR2 YYEKEE (reference sequence). V dropped 0 bases and J dropped 3; count of bases not matched to a gene: 5. This CDR3 comprises 15 residues.

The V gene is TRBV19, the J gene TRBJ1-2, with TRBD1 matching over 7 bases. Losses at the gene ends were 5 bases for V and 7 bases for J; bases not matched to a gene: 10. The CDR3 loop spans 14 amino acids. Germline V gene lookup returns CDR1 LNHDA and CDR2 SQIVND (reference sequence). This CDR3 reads CASSAQTGVGGYTF. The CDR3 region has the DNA TGTGCCAGTAGTGCCCAAACAGGGGTCGGTGGCTACACCTTC. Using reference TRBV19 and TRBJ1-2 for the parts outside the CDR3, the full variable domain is DGGITQSPKYLFRKEGQNVTLSCEQNLNHDAMYWYRQDPGQGLRLIYYSQIVNDFQKGDIAEGYSVSREKKESFPLTVTSAQKNPTAFYLCASSAQTGVGGYTFGSGTRLTVV.

The CDR3 coding sequence is TGTGCCAGCAGTTTTACCGGTGCGAATGAGCAGTTCTTC. Translated, it gives CASSFTGANEQFF. J is TRBJ2-1 and V is TRBV28; D not certain. The CDR3 consists of 13 residues. Trimming shortened V by 3 bases and J by 7 bases, and 10 bases separated the two germline ends. CDR1 is MDHEN, CDR2 SYDVKM, per germline.

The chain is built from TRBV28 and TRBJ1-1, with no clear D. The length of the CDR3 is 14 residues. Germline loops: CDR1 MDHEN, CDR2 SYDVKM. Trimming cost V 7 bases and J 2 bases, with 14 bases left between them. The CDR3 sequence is CASKQLLLNTEAFF. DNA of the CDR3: TGTGCCAGCAAACAGCTTCTCCTTAACACTGAAGCTTTCTTT.

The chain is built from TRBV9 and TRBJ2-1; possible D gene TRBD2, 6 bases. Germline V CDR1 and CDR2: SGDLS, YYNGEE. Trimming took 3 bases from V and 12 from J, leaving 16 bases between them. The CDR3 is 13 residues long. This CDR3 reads CASSATSRIPQFF. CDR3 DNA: TGTGCCAGCAGCGCCACTAGCAGAATACCGCAGTTCTTC.

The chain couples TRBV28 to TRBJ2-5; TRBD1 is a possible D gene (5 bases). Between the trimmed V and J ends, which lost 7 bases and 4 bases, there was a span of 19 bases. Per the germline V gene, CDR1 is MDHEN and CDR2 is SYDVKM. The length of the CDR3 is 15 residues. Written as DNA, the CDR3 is TGTGCCAGCACCGCGACCACAGGTGTGAGAGAGACCCAGTACTTC. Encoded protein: CASTATTGVRETQYF.

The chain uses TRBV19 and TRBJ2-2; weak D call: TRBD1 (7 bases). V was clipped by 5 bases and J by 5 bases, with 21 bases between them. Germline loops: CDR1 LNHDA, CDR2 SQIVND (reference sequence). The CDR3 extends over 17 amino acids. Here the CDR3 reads CASSSRAGQILTGELFF. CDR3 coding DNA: TGTGCCAGTAGTTCGCGGGCGGGACAGATATTAACCGGGGAGCTGTTTTTT.